This TCR beta chain comes out of a study of blood T cell repertoires in COVID-19. V gave up 6 bases and J gave up 4 bases, with 18 bases separating them. The CDR3 sequence is 15 residues long. The germline CDR1 and CDR2 sequences are SGHVS and FQNEAQ. Clones were read by immunoSEQ multiplex PCR, and TCRdb kept only the in-frame ones, dropping some. This sample carries around 250,000 clones, 88% of them seen once, and the ten largest clones take about 2.9%. A PCR-confirmed or clinician-diagnosed COVID-19 case had contacted exposed participants within 2 weeks of entry. Material for sequencing was PBMCs or T cells enriched from blood (not recorded which). V and J are TRBV7-8 and TRBJ1-2; D may be TRBD1 (6 bases). The clonotype comes from a woman in her forties who had been exposed to COVID-19. Here the CDR3 reads CASRLGQQGRYGYTF. As DNA, the CDR3 is TGTGCCAGCAGATTGGGACAACAGGGACGCTATGGCTACACCTTC.